These T cell receptor beta chains were read from a single sample in a study of graft-versus-host responses after intestinal transplantation. The repertoire was sequenced with immunoSEQ multiplex PCR; TCRdb's copy has only in-frame clones and lacks some. The sample contains 85,000 to 90,000 clones, around nine tenths of which appear only once. These receptors are not linked to any known antigen. This sample comprised unstimulated CD4+ T cells sorted from spleen or lymph node cells, obtained before intestinal transplant. These receptors all come from a human donor who received an intestinal transplant. The CDR3 runs from the conserved cysteine through the conserved F or W. D genes are given only for firm matches. Clone size is stated in some rows and not others, as once, few, many or a class when expanded.

abundance	j_gene	d_gene	v_gene	CDR3nt	CDR3aa
-	TRBJ2-7	-	TRBV6-5	TGTGCCAGCAGTGAAACCTACGAGCAGTACTTC	CASSETYEQYF
-	TRBJ1-1	-	TRBV18	TGTGCCAGCTCATCCCGAACAGGGTTAAAGAACACTGAAGCTTTCTTT	CASSSRTGLKNTEAFF
-	TRBJ2-2	-	TRBV28	TGTGCCAGCAGTTCGAGGGGGGCGGGAGCAAGTAGCGGGGAGCTGTTTTTT	CASSSRGAGASSGELFF
once	TRBJ1-2	-	TRBV6-6	TGTGCCAGCAGTTTAAAATTTACCGGGAGCGGTGGCTACACCTTC	CASSLKFTGSGGYTF
-	TRBJ2-3	-	TRBV4-2	TGTGCCAGCAGCCAAGATATGACTCCAGATACGCAGTATTTT	CASSQDMTPDTQYF
-	TRBJ2-1	-	TRBV5-1	TGCGCCAGCAGCTTGGCGGGCTATGAGCAGTTCTTC	CASSLAGYEQFF
-	TRBJ2-7	TRBD2	TRBV6-1	TGTGCCAGCAGTGAAATGCTAGCGGGAGCATACGAGCAGTACTTC	CASSEMLAGAYEQYF
-	TRBJ2-7	TRBD1	TRBV6-5	TGTGCCAGCAGCCCGGGACAGCCCTACGAGCAGTACTTC	CASSPGQPYEQYF
-	TRBJ2-2	TRBD1	TRBV9	TGTGCCAGCAGCGTAGACCCAGGGGGCACCGGGGAGCTGTTTTTT	CASSVDPGGTGELFF
few	TRBJ1-1	TRBD1	TRBV11-2	TGTGCCAGCAGCCTCTATCAGGGGGGAAACACTGAAGCTTTCTTT	CASSLYQGGNTEAFF
-	TRBJ2-3	TRBD1	TRBV11-2	TGTGCCAGCAGGAATGGGACAGGGGAAGGGACGCAGTATTTT	CASRNGTGEGTQYF
-	TRBJ2-7	-	TRBV29-1	TGCAGCGTTGAGGCAGGGAATTCCTACGAGCAGTACTTC	CSVEAGNSYEQYF
-	TRBJ1-2	TRBD1	TRBV5-4	TGTGCCAGCAGCGGTCACAGGGGAGACTATGGCTACACCTTC	CASSGHRGDYGYTF
-	TRBJ1-2	-	TRBV11-2	TGTGCCAGCAGCCCGGAGGGCGTCACAGGGCTTAGGGGCTACACCTTC	CASSPEGVTGLRGYTF
-	TRBJ1-5	-	TRBV5-1	TGCGCCAGCAGCGACCGGGACAAAGATCAGCCCCAGCATTTT	CASSDRDKDQPQHF
-	TRBJ2-5	TRBD2	TRBV7-9	TGTGCCAGCAGCTTAGCTTTAAGCGGGAGGGCGGAGGAGACCCAGTACTTC	CASSLALSGRAEETQYF
-	TRBJ2-7	-	TRBV5-5	TGTGCCAGCAGTATCCAAGGAGCCTACGAGCAGTACTTC	CASSIQGAYEQYF
-	TRBJ2-7	TRBD1	TRBV13	TGTGCCAGCAGCCCTGGACAGGGATTCGGAGGGATAGAGCAGTACTTC	CASSPGQGFGGIEQYF
-	TRBJ2-6	-	TRBV5-8	TGTGCCAGCAGCTTGGTGCCCCAATCTGGGGCCAACGTCCTGACTTTC	CASSLVPQSGANVLTF
-	TRBJ1-5	TRBD1	TRBV19	TGTGCCAGTAGCCGTGGACAGGGCTTTAATCAGCCCCAGCATTTT	CASSRGQGFNQPQHF
-	TRBJ2-2	TRBD1	TRBV23-1	TGCGCCAGCAGTCAATCGACAGGGCCCGACACCGGGGAGCTGTTTTTT	CASSQSTGPDTGELFF
-	TRBJ2-1	-	TRBV11-3	TGTGCCAGCAGCTTAGGAGGAAGCTCCTACAATGAGCAGTTCTTC	CASSLGGSSYNEQFF
-	TRBJ1-1	TRBD1	TRBV7-2	TGTGCCAGCAGCTTAGAGGGGGCGAGCACTGAAGCTTTCTTT	CASSLEGASTEAFF
-	TRBJ2-3	-	TRBV6-5	TGTGCCAGCAGTTACTCGTGGGAGATAGATACGCAGTATTTT	CASSYSWEIDTQYF
-	TRBJ2-1	TRBD1	TRBV5-1	TGCGCCAGCAGCCACGACAGGGGGTCCTACAATGAGCAGTTCTTC	CASSHDRGSYNEQFF
-	TRBJ2-3	-	TRBV19	TGTGCCAGTACCCTAAACCCGATCCGGGAACTCTCCACAGATACGCAGTATTTT	CASTLNPIRELSTDTQYF
once	TRBJ1-2	TRBD1	TRBV28	TGTGCCAGCAGCCCATGGGGGGACAGGGCCTCAGGAGACTATGGCTACACCTTC	CASSPWGDRASGDYGYTF
-	TRBJ2-7	TRBD2	TRBV15	TGTGCCACCAGCAGGGCTGGTACTAGCGGGAGGTACGAGCAGTACTTC	CATSRAGTSGRYEQYF
-	TRBJ1-2	-	TRBV10-2	TGCGCCAGTTGGGAAGCGGGGTATGGCTACACCTTC	CASWEAGYGYTF
few	TRBJ2-1	TRBD1	TRBV19	TGTGCCAGTAGTACGCCTCGGACAGGGGGCTACAATGAGCAGTTCTTC	CASSTPRTGGYNEQFF
-	TRBJ2-1	TRBD2	TRBV5-5	TGTGCCAGCAGTAGGGGACTAGGGGAGGATGAGCAGTTCTTC	CASSRGLGEDEQFF
-	TRBJ1-2	-	TRBV19	TGTGCCAGTGAGCGGAACTATGGCTACACCTTC	CASERNYGYTF
-	TRBJ2-5	-	TRBV29-1	TGCAGCGTTGGAGAGCCACAAGAGACCCAGTACTTC	CSVGEPQETQYF
-	TRBJ2-6	TRBD1	TRBV27	TGTGCCAGCAGTTCACAGGGGGCGGCTGGGGCCAACGTCCTGACTTTC	CASSSQGAAGANVLTF
once	TRBJ2-3	TRBD2	TRBV30	TGTGCCTGGAGTGTACACGGGACTAGCGGGCCCATGGGTACGCAGTATTTT	CAWSVHGTSGPMGTQYF
once	TRBJ2-1	-	TRBV6-1	TGTGCCAGCAGGGCTAGTCCTTTATACAATGAGCAGTTCTTC	CASRASPLYNEQFF
-	TRBJ1-1	-	TRBV28	TGTGCCAGCAGCCTCCGACCCAGGCGCCCTGAAGCTTTCTTT	CASSLRPRRPEAFF
-	TRBJ2-1	-	TRBV4-1	TGCGCCAGCAGCCAAGATGGAGGGCTGATGTACAATGAGCAGTTCTTC	CASSQDGGLMYNEQFF
-	TRBJ2-1	TRBD2	TRBV5-1	TGCGCCAGCAGCTTCCGGACTAGAGAGCAGTTCTTC	CASSFRTREQFF
-	TRBJ2-2	TRBD1	TRBV6-1	TGTGCCAGCAGTGGCCACAGGGGGCGCACCGGGGAGCTGTTTTTT	CASSGHRGRTGELFF
-	TRBJ1-1	-	TRBV5-1	TGCGCCAGCAGCTTGACCAGGGTTGGGGGCACTGAAGCTTTCTTT	CASSLTRVGGTEAFF
-	TRBJ1-2	TRBD1	TRBV29-1	TGCAGCGTCCGGGACAGCGTCTATGGCTACACCTTC	CSVRDSVYGYTF
-	TRBJ2-7	-	TRBV7-3	TGTGCCAGCAGCTTAACAGCGGCAGGGCCCTACGAGCAGTACTTC	CASSLTAAGPYEQYF
once	TRBJ2-7	TRBD2	TRBV6-1	TGTGCCAGCAGAAGGAGCGGGAGAGGGTCCTACGAGCAGTACTTC	CASRRSGRGSYEQYF
-	TRBJ2-1	-	TRBV5-5	TGTGCCAGCAGCTTGGCGCTTGTTGATGAGCAGTTCTTC	CASSLALVDEQFF
-	TRBJ1-3	-	TRBV2	TGTGCCAGCTTCGGGACGGCTGCTGGAAACACCATATATTTT	CASFGTAAGNTIYF
-	TRBJ2-1	-	TRBV27	TGTGCCAGCAGTTTATCTGGGCCTGAAAATGAGCAGTTCTTC	CASSLSGPENEQFF
-	TRBJ1-4	-	TRBV5-1	TGCGCCAGCCGAGAGAAGGCACCAACTAATGAAAAACTGTTTTTT	CASREKAPTNEKLFF
-	TRBJ2-1	TRBD1	TRBV10-1	TGCGCCAGCAGCACCGGGACAGGGGTATTCAATGAGCAGTTCTTC	CASSTGTGVFNEQFF
-	TRBJ2-1	-	TRBV5-5	TGTGCCAGCAGCTTAGGCCTACCCAGCTACAATGAGCAGTTCTTC	CASSLGLPSYNEQFF
-	TRBJ1-5	-	TRBV5-1	TGCGCCAGCAGCTTGGACGGCAATCAGCCCCAGCATTTT	CASSLDGNQPQHF
few	TRBJ2-3	TRBD2	TRBV10-2	TGCGCCAGCAGGAGGACTAGCGGGAGTCGGGATACGCAGTATTTT	CASRRTSGSRDTQYF
-	TRBJ2-7	TRBD1	TRBV5-1	TGCGCCAGCAGCTTGGCCGGGGCGGACAGGGGGCAGGAGCAGTACTTC	CASSLAGADRGQEQYF
-	TRBJ1-6	-	TRBV5-8	TGTGCCAGCAGCTTGCGAAACCCCGGGAGGCTCATAAATTCACCCCTCCACTTT	CASSLRNPGRLINSPLHF
few	TRBJ2-3	TRBD2	TRBV4-1	TGCGCCAGCAGCCAAGATAACCTAGCGGGAGGGGGTACGCAGTATTTT	CASSQDNLAGGGTQYF